A selection of T cell receptor beta chains follows, all from one sample in a study of cytomegalovirus exposure and HLA in healthy donors. The assay was immunoSEQ multiplex PCR, and TCRdb's table has in-frame clones only and misses some. Found here are roughly 190,000 clones, about 84% of them singletons; the top ten hold 1.4% to 1.5%. Sample: PBMCs. Receptors originate from a woman younger than 35 in good health and CMV-seronegative. CDR3s include the opening cysteine and the closing phenylalanine or tryptophan. A D gene is named only where the DNA matches it firmly. The size field is filled for only some rows; it gives once, few, many or a size class.

J gene,V gene,clone size,D gene,CDR3 length,CDR3 protein,CDR3 DNA
TRBJ2-3,TRBV11-3,-,-,14,CASSTPQASDTQYF,TGTGCCAGCAGCACCCCACAGGCATCAGATACGCAGTATTTT
TRBJ1-1,TRBV5-8,-,TRBD1,15,CASTTLGQMNTEAFF,TGTGCCAGCACCACTTTGGGACAGATGAACACTGAAGCTTTCTTT
TRBJ1-3,TRBV30,-,TRBD1,15,CAWSRDSHSGNTIYF,TGTGCCTGGAGTAGGGACAGCCACTCTGGAAACACCATATATTTT
TRBJ1-3,TRBV2,few,-,14,CASSEPGAGNTIYF,TGTGCCAGCAGTGAACCCGGGGCTGGAAACACCATATATTTT
TRBJ2-5,TRBV6-1,once,TRBD2,15,CASSESPSGTQTQYF,TGTGCCAGCAGTGAATCCCCTAGCGGGACACAGACCCAGTACTTC
TRBJ2-7,TRBV5-4,few,TRBD2,15,CASSLGSGGPYEQYF,TGTGCCAGCAGCTTGGGTAGCGGGGGACCCTACGAGCAGTACTTC
TRBJ1-3,TRBV28,-,TRBD1,16,CASSSKYDRAGNTIYF,TGTGCCAGCAGTTCCAAATACGACAGGGCCGGAAACACCATATATTTT
TRBJ2-7,TRBV12-5,few,TRBD2,14,CASGPGLAGWEQYF,TGTGCTAGTGGTCCGGGACTAGCGGGCTGGGAGCAGTACTTC
TRBJ1-1,TRBV5-1,-,-,15,CASSDTPGQNTEAFF,TGCGCCAGCAGCGACACGCCGGGACAAAACACTGAAGCTTTCTTT
TRBJ2-6,TRBV28,-,-,18,CASSFIFTRSSGANVLTF,TGTGCCAGCAGTTTTATTTTCACACGGAGCTCTGGGGCCAACGTCCTGACTTTC
TRBJ2-7,TRBV5-1,-,-,13,CASSYGRGYEQYF,TGCGCCAGCAGCTACGGAAGGGGATACGAGCAGTACTTC
TRBJ1-2,TRBV14,few,TRBD1,16,CASSQVTGGGPAGYTF,TGTGCCAGCAGCCAAGTTACAGGGGGCGGTCCGGCCGGCTACACCTTC
TRBJ2-1,TRBV9,-,-,14,CASSVGPGSNEQFF,TGTGCCAGCAGCGTAGGTCCGGGATCCAATGAGCAGTTCTTC
TRBJ2-4,TRBV6-1,few,-,13,CASSDSFENIQYF,TGTGCCAGCAGTGATAGCTTTGAGAACATTCAGTACTTC
TRBJ2-7,TRBV11-1,once,-,15,CASSLVQAGPYEQYF,TGTGCCAGCAGCTTAGTACAGGCCGGACCTTACGAGCAGTACTTC
TRBJ2-6,TRBV7-9,-,TRBD1,16,CASSFRTGAGANVLTF,TGTGCCAGCAGCTTTAGGACAGGGGCCGGGGCCAACGTCCTGACTTTC
TRBJ2-5,TRBV2,-,TRBD1,14,CARGGQGIGKTQYF,TGTGCCAGGGGGGGACAGGGGATCGGAAAGACCCAGTACTTC
TRBJ2-7,TRBV7-2,-,-,14,CASSLTGQGYEQYF,TGTGCCAGCAGCTTAACGGGGCAGGGGTACGAGCAGTACTTC
TRBJ2-5,TRBV19,-,TRBD2,15,CASSLGTTTRETQYF,TGTGCCAGTAGTTTAGGGACTACCACCCGGGAGACCCAGTACTTC
TRBJ1-5,TRBV30,many,-,15,CAWSEQGLWNQPQHF,TGTGCCTGGAGCGAACAGGGCTTGTGGAATCAGCCCCAGCATTTT
TRBJ2-7,TRBV19,-,TRBD1,14,CASRPWTGDYEQYF,TGTGCCAGTAGGCCATGGACAGGTGACTACGAGCAGTACTTC
TRBJ2-1,TRBV9,-,TRBD2,18,CASSANPGLAGGYNEQFF,TGTGCCAGCAGCGCAAACCCGGGACTAGCGGGGGGGTACAATGAGCAGTTCTTC
TRBJ2-4,TRBV27,once,-,14,CASSFSLEGNIQYF,TGTGCCAGCAGTTTTAGTTTGGAGGGGAACATTCAGTACTTC
TRBJ2-2,TRBV29-1,-,-,16,CSVEPWTVEHTGELFF,TGCAGCGTTGAGCCCTGGACAGTGGAACACACCGGGGAGCTGTTTTTT
TRBJ2-3,TRBV27,-,-,15,CASRLSGPSTDTQYF,TGTGCCAGCAGGCTAAGCGGACCTAGCACAGATACGCAGTATTTT
TRBJ1-1,TRBV29-1,-,-,14,CSVESQGMRTEAFF,TGCAGCGTTGAAAGTCAGGGTATGAGAACTGAAGCTTTCTTT
TRBJ2-7,TRBV7-8,-,TRBD2,16,CASSRLGRGGLYEQYF,TGTGCCAGCAGCCGTTTGGGCCGGGGGGGACTATACGAGCAGTACTTC
TRBJ2-5,TRBV5-1,-,TRBD1,15,CASSADRGGQETQYF,TGCGCCAGCAGCGCGGACAGGGGTGGCCAAGAGACCCAGTACTTC
TRBJ2-7,TRBV19,-,TRBD2,13,CASIAGGTYEQYF,TGTGCCAGTATCGCGGGGGGGACCTACGAGCAGTACTTC